One and the same sample provided the 7 T cell receptor beta chains below, sequenced in a study of T cells in Graves' hyperthyroidism and ophthalmopathy. Regions amplified from RNA transcripts were the TCR beta CDR3 regions. The study used the HTBI primer set for a first-round RT-PCR of the TCR CDR3. TCRdb re-called the multiplex PCR reads with MiXCR, one entry per CDR3 protein. The sample consists of roughly 700,000 distinct CDR3 sequences, over 35% of them appearing once. The sample comprised blood. The receptors here all came from a woman aged 40 to 55 with Graves' hyperthyroidism.

In this sample, this clonotype turned up a few times. This chain joins TRBV20-1 and TRBJ2-5; D is perhaps TRBD2 (6 bases). The V gene's germline CDR1 is DFQATT and CDR2 SNEGSKA (reference sequence). The CDR3 totals 15 residues. V was trimmed by 6 bases and J by 5 bases, leaving 22 bases between them. The CDR3 coding sequence is TGCAGTGCCCGAGGGGTAGCGGCGTGGGAGGAGACCCAGTACTTC. This gives the protein CSARGVAAWEETQYF.

In this sample, this clonotype turned up a few times. The V call is TRBV5-1, the J call TRBJ2-7; 14 bases are a match to TRBD2. The CDR3 length is 18 residues. The germline V gene has CDR1 SGHRS and CDR2 YFSETQ. With V trimmed by 3 bases and J by 2 bases, 10 bases remained unmatched. Here the CDR3 reads CASSSGTSGSRFPYEQYF. DNA for the CDR3: TGCGCCAGCAGCTCAGGGACTAGCGGGAGTCGGTTTCCCTACGAGCAGTACTTC.

The V call is TRBV19, the J call TRBJ1-5; no reliable D call. Trimming left V 2 bases short and J 4 bases short, with 6 bases between. CDR1 is LNHDA, CDR2 SQIVND, per germline (reference sequence). This CDR3 region has 13 residues. CDR3 sequence (DNA): TGTGCCAGTAGTATACAGACTAATCAGCCCCAGCATTTT. Protein product: CASSIQTNQPQHF.

Details on this clonotype: This may stem from a read error, because a much larger clone lies one nucleotide away. The chain combines TRBV19 with TRBJ2-7; the match to TRBD2 covers 7 bases. J lost 0 bases, V lost 11 bases, and 10 bases had no gene match. The CDR3 sequence is 14 residues long. The V gene's germline CDR1 is LNHDA and CDR2 SQIVND (reference sequence). CDR3 DNA sequence: TGTGCCGGTACCTCTAGCGGTAGCTCCTACGAGCAGTACTTC. Protein: CAGTSSGSSYEQYF.

V is TRBV4-2 and J is TRBJ2-5; a weak D match, TRBD1 (6 bases). Trimming shortened V by 0 bases and J by 2 bases, and 19 bases separated the two germline ends. Germline CDR1 reads LGHNA; CDR2 reads YNFKEQ. The CDR3 runs to 18 residues. For the CDR3, the DNA is TGTGCCAGCAGCCAAGATCCCTACAGGGCGAGACCACAAGAGACCCAGTACTTC. This translates into CASSQDPYRARPQETQYF.

This clonotype appeared once. V usage is TRBV5-1 and J usage is TRBJ2-3; 7 bases line up with TRBD2. The V segment lost 6 bases and the J segment 6 bases; nucleotides outside the gene matches: 10. Germline V gene sequence: CDR1 SGHRS, CDR2 YFSETQ. This CDR3 is built from 14 residues. The CDR3 spells CASKRGGSGDTQYF. The CDR3 nucleotides are TGCGCCAGCAAACGCGGGGGATCGGGGGATACGCAGTATTTT.

In its sample, this clonotype was seen many times. The chain uses TRBV20-1 and TRBJ1-6, with D possibly being TRBD1 (6 bases). The germline V gene encodes CDR1 DFQATT and CDR2 SNEGSKA (reference sequence). The CDR3 length is 14 residues. The germline V and J ends were trimmed by 1 base and 10 bases, with 14 bases remaining between them. CDR3 sequence (DNA): TGCAGTGCTAGAGTGGGGGCCGAATACTCACCCCTCCACTTT. It specifies CSARVGAEYSPLHF.